Here is one T cell receptor beta chain with its context. Its antigen has not been determined. Base qualities are not recorded, but no much larger clone differs from it by a single base. These data are taken from a study of T cell responses to AZD1222 COVID-19 vaccine (dated by TCRdb to 2020 to 2022). Study-level background: AZD1222 recipients whose second dose came at about 4 weeks and those whose second dose came at about 12 weeks were combined into one group, since spike-specific TCR depth and breadth did not differ between the two schedules. TCR sequencing covered over 230 trial participants: about 210 given two doses of AZD1222 and 26 given two doses of MenACWY control vaccine. Trial participants were enrolled by age into subgroups of 18-55, 56-69 and 70-plus years, and around 150, 29 and 61 TCR-sequenced participants, respectively, were included in these subgroups. Summary of the overall study and its limitations: The whole spike protein was spanned by vaccine-associated CD4 TCRs, and dominant responses were seen in regions 160-218 and 743-854. In the small 56-69-year group, the increase in depth fell short of significance, most likely because of low power. Epitopes outside the regions mutated in the B.1.351 and B.1.1.7 variants were reportedly recognized by nearly half of the unique spike-specific TCRs. After two AZD1222 doses, both the breadth and the depth of spike-specific TCRs were significantly higher than at day 0 and than in MenACWY recipients. Because no samples from the day 14 peak response were available, repertoires could be characterized only after the peak T cell response. Conclusions about previously exposed vaccinees were limited because only five to seven AZD1222 recipients were SARS-CoV-2 seropositive at baseline. Participants were mostly white British, with more females than males. The authors suggested clonal diversity may have been underestimated.

The label giving this sample's time point can be read as: baseline before first vaccination. The vaccinee samples were drawn from two UK trials, COV001 and COV002, one of which was a single-blind randomized controlled phase 2/3 trial testing AZD1222 (ChAdOx1 nCoV-19) in healthy adults. For TCRbeta chain sequencing, PBMC samples were collected from trial participants at day 0 and at day 28 after the second dose. For this chain, trimming is 5 bases at the V end and 0 bases at the J end, and the number of junction bases without a gene match is 3. For CDR1 and CDR2, the germline V gene (reference sequence) lists SGHKS and YYEKEE. From the cysteine up to the phenylalanine, the CDR3 has a length of 15 residues. Kept here is only the CDR3 DNA, which spans 45 bases and is read in frame from base 1. The CDR3 regions of human TCRbeta chains were analyzed by immunosequencing. As for how the authors treated the data: Repertoire TCRs were checked for matches against a reference library of SARS-CoV-2-specific TCRs that had been generated using the MIRA antigen-specificity platform. Breadth meant the fraction of unique TCRs that were SARS-CoV-2-associated, whereas depth meant the fraction of total T cells that were SARS-CoV-2-associated. Using the MIRA data, each spike-specific TCR was mapped to the spike region that the TCR reacts to and placed in a CD4 or CD8 class. Log10-transformed breadth and depth values were compared by one-way ANOVA with Sidak's multiple comparisons tests. Imported from immuneACCESS, the table was reduced by TCRdb to in-frame sequences with V and J called. These copies leave out some clones; in studies compared against another copy, an unresolved V gene accounts for under half, and the cause of the remainder is not known. From that table come the V and J calls and clone size; the DNA was used to work out D and trimming. Counted in this sample were about 100,000 clones; 70% to 90% of them appeared once. Of the sample, approximately 3% falls within the top ten clones.

The sequencing used peripheral blood, collected on day 0 of AZD1222 vaccination. This receptor chain uses TRBV5-5 and TRBJ1-4; TRBD1 aligns with 8 central bases. This TCR was sampled from an adult in good health. The CDR3 in this case is CASRPTGATNEKLFF. The nucleotide sequence reads TGTGCCAGCAGGCCGACAGGGGCAACTAATGAAAAACTGTTTTTT.